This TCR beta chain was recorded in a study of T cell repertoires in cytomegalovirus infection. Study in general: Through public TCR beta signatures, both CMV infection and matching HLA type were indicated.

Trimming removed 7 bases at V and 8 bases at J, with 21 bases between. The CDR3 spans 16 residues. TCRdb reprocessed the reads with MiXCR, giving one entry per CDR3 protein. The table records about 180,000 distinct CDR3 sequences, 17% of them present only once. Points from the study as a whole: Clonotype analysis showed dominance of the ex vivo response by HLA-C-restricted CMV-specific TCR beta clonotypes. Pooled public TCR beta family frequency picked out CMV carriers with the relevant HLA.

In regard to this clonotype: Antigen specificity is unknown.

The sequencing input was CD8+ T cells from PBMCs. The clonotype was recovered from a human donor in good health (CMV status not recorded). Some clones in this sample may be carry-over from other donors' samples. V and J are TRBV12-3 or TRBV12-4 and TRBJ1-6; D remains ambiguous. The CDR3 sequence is CASKLGYSNLDSPLHF. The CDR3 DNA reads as TGTGCCAGCAAGCTAGGGTATTCCAATCTGGATTCACCCCTCCACTTT.